The rows below give T cell receptor beta chains drawn from one sample of a study of neurological immune-mediated disorders. TCRdb redid the calling of the 5' RACE reads with MiXCR, one entry per CDR3 protein. Of under 80,000 distinct CDR3 sequences listed, 13% to 15% are singletons. The sample consisted of PBMCs. These receptors were taken from a woman in her forties or fifties in good health. CDR3s include the opening cysteine and the closing phenylalanine or tryptophan. A D gene is named only where the DNA matches it firmly. Rows may omit the clone size; those that give it use once, few, many or a size class.

j_gene,v_gene,d_gene,abundance,CDR3aa,CDR3nt
TRBJ2-7,TRBV18,.,.,CASSVTESSYEQYF,TGTGCCAGCTCAGTCACGGAAAGCTCCTACGAGCAGTACTTC
TRBJ2-7,TRBV28,.,few,CASSFGVYEQYF,TGTGCCAGCAGTTTTGGAGTCTACGAGCAGTACTTC
TRBJ2-1,TRBV20-1,TRBD2,many,CSAKDTTTGGLPFGSYNEQFF,TGCAGTGCTAAAGATACCACTACGGGAGGGCTCCCTTTCGGATCCTACAATGAGCAGTTCTTC
TRBJ1-1,TRBV5-1,.,few,CASSLGAQGGTEAFF,TGCGCCAGCAGCTTGGGGGCTCAGGGAGGCACTGAAGCTTTCTTT
TRBJ2-6,TRBV29-1,.,.,CSTRTGLSGANVLTF,TGCAGCACGCGAACAGGGCTCTCTGGGGCCAACGTCCTGACTTTC
TRBJ2-4,TRBV7-6,.,few,CASSRGTTKNIQYF,TGTGCCAGCAGCCGCGGGACAACGAAAAACATTCAGTACTTC
TRBJ1-1,TRBV5-1,.,.,CASSFGTARDTEVFF,TGCGCCAGCAGCTTCGGGACGGCAAGGGACACTGAAGTTTTCTTT
TRBJ2-7,TRBV20-1,TRBD2,few,CSARDRTSGRAFQREQYF,TGCAGTGCTAGAGATCGGACTAGCGGGAGGGCCTTCCAGCGGGAGCAGTACTTC
TRBJ1-5,TRBV20-1,.,.,CSARDPQGVEPQHF,TGCAGTGCTAGAGATCCGCAGGGCGTAGAGCCCCAGCATTTT
TRBJ1-1,TRBV5-1,.,many,CASSLVPGVWTEAFF,TGCGCCAGCAGCTTGGTGCCAGGGGTATGGACTGAAGCTTTCTTT
TRBJ2-7,TRBV6-1,.,many,CASSEGGTLYEQYF,TGTGCCAGCAGTGAAGGGGGAACACTCTACGAGCAGTACTTC
TRBJ2-7,TRBV28,TRBD1,many,CASRPSGTGSYEQYF,TGTGCCAGCAGACCCTCCGGGACAGGGTCCTACGAGCAGTACTTC
TRBJ1-2,TRBV5-1,.,many,CASSWGGDGYTF,TGCGCCAGCAGCTGGGGGGGTGATGGCTACACCTTC
TRBJ2-7,TRBV6-1,.,few,CASSDGRATYEQYF,TGTGCCAGCAGTGACGGGCGAGCCACCTACGAGCAGTACTTC
TRBJ2-7,TRBV15,.,many,CATSSTSPNEQYF,TGTGCCACCAGCAGTACATCGCCCAACGAGCAGTACTTC
TRBJ2-5,TRBV5-1,.,many,CASSLSGTQETQYF,TGCGCCAGCAGCTTGTCCGGGACCCAAGAGACCCAGTACTTC
TRBJ1-1,TRBV3-1,.,many,CASSQAEGNTEAFF,TGTGCCAGCAGCCAAGCCGAGGGGAACACTGAAGCTTTCTTT
TRBJ1-3,TRBV27,.,many,CASSAGHSGNTIYF,TGTGCCAGCAGTGCCGGGCACTCTGGAAACACCATATATTTT
TRBJ2-7,TRBV7-2,TRBD1,many,CASASGQVNYEQYF,TGTGCCAGCGCCTCGGGACAGGTAAACTACGAGCAGTACTTC
TRBJ2-2,TRBV10-3,TRBD1,many,CASEPGQTNTGELFF,TGTGCCAGTGAACCGGGACAGACCAACACCGGGGAGCTGTTTTTT
TRBJ1-6,TRBV7-9,.,.,CASSPGPGQLSSYNSPLHF,TGTGCCAGCAGCCCAGGACCCGGACAGTTAAGCTCCTATAATTCACCCCTCCACTTT
TRBJ2-3,TRBV7-8,TRBD2,many,CASSDQRGGQGDTQYF,TGTGCCAGCAGCGACCAGCGGGGGGGCCAGGGAGATACGCAGTATTTT
TRBJ1-1,TRBV27,.,many,CASSFAAEAFF,TGTGCCAGCAGTTTTGCGGCTGAAGCTTTCTTT
TRBJ1-1,TRBV3-1,TRBD1,many,CASSHSGTGGWRAFF,TGTGCCAGCAGCCACTCCGGGACAGGGGGTTGGAGGGCTTTCTTT
TRBJ2-3,TRBV15,.,many,CATSRDLVPDTQYF,TGTGCCACCAGCAGAGATTTGGTGCCAGATACGCAGTATTTT
TRBJ2-2,TRBV7-2,.,many,CASSRSLSNTGELFF,TGTGCCAGCAGCCGGTCGCTATCGAACACCGGGGAGCTGTTTTTT
TRBJ2-2,TRBV28,.,many,CASGLTGKNTGELFF,TGTGCCAGCGGACTAACAGGGAAGAACACCGGGGAGCTGTTTTTT
TRBJ1-4,TRBV6-5,.,.,CASSRSGGRGEKLFF,TGTGCCAGCTCCCGGTCGGGGGGCAGAGGAGAAAAACTGTTTTTT
TRBJ2-1,TRBV4-1,.,many,CASSPNPAGEYNEQFF,TGCGCCAGCAGCCCTAACCCTGCAGGAGAATACAATGAGCAGTTCTTC
TRBJ2-7,TRBV5-6,TRBD1,many,CASRPGTGRSYEQYF,TGTGCCAGCAGGCCCGGGACAGGGAGGTCCTACGAGCAGTACTTC
TRBJ1-4,TRBV5-1,.,.,CASSSVDGNEKLFF,TGCGCCAGCAGCTCCGTCGACGGAAATGAAAAACTGTTTTTT
TRBJ2-3,TRBV5-1,TRBD2,many,CASRRSLADSTDTQYF,TGCGCCAGCAGACGGTCTCTAGCGGATAGCACAGATACGCAGTATTTT
TRBJ2-1,TRBV5-1,TRBD2,many,CASSLDPAGGNEQFF,TGCGCCAGCAGCTTGGATCCAGCGGGAGGAAATGAGCAGTTCTTC
TRBJ2-2,TRBV5-1,.,many,CASSGDLTNTGELFF,TGCGCCAGCAGCGGAGACCTGACGAACACCGGGGAGCTGTTTTTT
TRBJ2-3,TRBV20-1,TRBD2,many,CSASGGAMSTDTQYF,TGCAGTGCTAGCGGGGGGGCCATGAGCACAGATACGCAGTATTTT
TRBJ2-3,TRBV5-5,.,many,CASSSTPSSSTDTQYF,TGTGCCAGCAGCTCCACCCCTAGCAGCTCCACAGATACGCAGTATTTT
TRBJ1-1,TRBV5-5,.,once,CVSSAEDYKYTEAFF,TGTGTCAGCAGCGCCGAGGACTACAAGTACACTGAAGCTTTCTTT
TRBJ1-6,TRBV20-1,.,few,CSARDNRAGDSPLHF,TGCAGTGCTAGGGATAACAGGGCTGGGGATTCACCCCTCCACTTT
TRBJ2-5,TRBV20-1,.,many,CSASLLGGETQYF,TGCAGTGCTAGTTTGCTTGGGGGAGAGACCCAGTACTTC
TRBJ2-2,TRBV24-1,.,many,CATSVQGNTGELFF,TGTGCCACCAGTGTTCAGGGGAACACCGGGGAGCTGTTTTTT
TRBJ2-1,TRBV5-1,.,many,CASSLEPSSYNEQFF,TGCGCCAGCAGCTTGGAGCCAAGCTCCTACAATGAGCAGTTCTTC
TRBJ2-1,TRBV29-1,TRBD2,many,CSVVRASGNNEQFF,TGCAGCGTTGTTAGGGCTAGCGGGAACAATGAGCAGTTCTTC
TRBJ2-2,TRBV6-4,TRBD2,many,CASSSSGKGYTGELFF,TGTGCCAGCAGTTCCAGCGGGAAGGGGTACACCGGGGAGCTGTTTTTT
TRBJ2-1,TRBV5-1,.,few,CASSLGMAGNEQFF,TGCGCCAGCAGCTTGGGTATGGCGGGCAATGAGCAGTTCTTC
TRBJ2-5,TRBV7-2,.,many,CASSLARDFFETQYF,TGTGCCAGCAGCTTAGCGAGGGATTTCTTTGAGACCCAGTACTTC
TRBJ2-2,TRBV5-1,TRBD2,many,CASSSRTSPNTGELFF,TGCGCCAGCAGCTCGAGGACTAGCCCCAACACCGGGGAGCTGTTTTTT
TRBJ2-1,TRBV5-1,.,many,CASSLDQNSYNEQFF,TGCGCCAGCAGCTTGGACCAGAACTCCTACAATGAGCAGTTCTTC
TRBJ2-7,TRBV6-5,TRBD1,many,CASSPHRTGTLGEQYF,TGTGCCAGCAGTCCCCACAGGACAGGGACCTTAGGCGAGCAGTACTTC
TRBJ1-1,TRBV5-1,.,many,CASTGDASENTEAFF,TGCGCCAGCACTGGGGACGCCTCAGAGAACACTGAAGCTTTCTTT
TRBJ1-2,TRBV6-5,TRBD1,many,CASRKDRVYTYGYTF,TGTGCCAGCAGGAAGGACAGGGTTTATACCTATGGCTACACCTTC
TRBJ1-2,TRBV29-1,.,many,CSSLGGAGNYGYTF,TGCAGCTCTTTGGGGGGGGCTGGGAACTATGGCTACACCTTC
TRBJ1-1,TRBV6-1,.,.,CASRVQVEAFF,TGTGCCAGCAGGGTCCAAGTTGAAGCTTTCTTT
TRBJ2-1,TRBV5-1,TRBD2,.,CASSFATSVGPRFF,TGCGCCAGCAGCTTTGCGACTAGCGTGGGTCCTCGGTTCTTC
TRBJ2-1,TRBV20-1,.,many,CSAPRGGNNEQFF,TGCAGTGCTCCCCGGGGCGGAAACAATGAGCAGTTCTTC